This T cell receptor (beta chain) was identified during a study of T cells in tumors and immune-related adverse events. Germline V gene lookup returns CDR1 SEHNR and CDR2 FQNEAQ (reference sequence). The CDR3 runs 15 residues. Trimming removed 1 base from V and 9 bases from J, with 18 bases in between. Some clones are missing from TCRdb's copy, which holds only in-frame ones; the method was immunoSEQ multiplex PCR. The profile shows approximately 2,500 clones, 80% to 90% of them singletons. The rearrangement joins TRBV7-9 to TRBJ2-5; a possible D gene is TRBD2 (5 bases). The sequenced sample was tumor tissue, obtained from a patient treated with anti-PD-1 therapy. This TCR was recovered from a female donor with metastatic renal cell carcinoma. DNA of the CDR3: TGTGCCAGCAGCTTAGTTCTTGGAGTCCCGGAGGCCCAGTACTTC. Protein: CASSLVLGVPEAQYF.